The 21 T cell receptor beta chains below were found in one sample sequenced in a study of cytomegalovirus exposure and HLA in healthy donors. The PCR made use of 60 Vbeta and 13 Jbeta primers. Some clones are missing from TCRdb's copy, which holds only in-frame ones; the method was immunoSEQ multiplex PCR. There are some 160,000 clones in the sample; 77% occur only once, and roughly 1.4% lies in the top ten. The source material was PBMCs. Receptor source: a woman under 40 in good health and CMV-seronegative.

The chain links TRBV18 to TRBJ1-1, with 8 bases lining up with TRBD1. Losses at the gene ends were 0 bases for V and 9 bases for J; bases not matched to a gene: 6. Germline loops: CDR1 KGHSH, CDR2 LQKENI. CDR3 length: 14 amino acids. CDR3 nucleotide sequence: TGTGCCAGCTCACCACCCATCGGACAGGGAAAAGCTTTCTTT. This encodes CASSPPIGQGKAFF.

This rearrangement joins TRBV5-1 to TRBJ1-5; the match to TRBD1 covers 7 bases. Germline V gene data show CDR1 as SGHRS and CDR2 as YFSETQ. V shed 10 bases, J shed 7 bases, and the junction held 11 bases outside the gene matches. This CDR3 comprises 13 residues. The CDR3 sequence is CASAQGWNQPQHF. The DNA of the CDR3 is TGCGCCTCCGCACAGGGGTGGAACCAGCCCCAGCATTTT.

The gene calls are TRBV9 and TRBJ2-1; weak D call: TRBD2 (6 bases). Per germline, CDR1 SGDLS and CDR2 YYNGEE. The CDR3 extends over 15 amino acids. The ends were cut back, 4 bases at V and 0 bases at J, with 11 bases in the middle. Here the CDR3 reads CASSLGGNSYNEQFF. The CDR3 DNA follows: TGTGCCAGCAGCCTTGGGGGGAACTCCTACAATGAGCAGTTCTTC.

This chain connects TRBV30 to TRBJ2-7; D may be TRBD1 (6 bases). V lost 3 bases to trimming and J lost 3 bases, with 15 bases between them. Germline-derived CDR1 and CDR2 are GTSNPN and SVGIG (reference sequence). The CDR3 spans 14 residues. The CDR3 DNA reads as TGTGCCTGGAGATGGGGGCCGGGGAGCTACGAGCAGTACTTC. Its translation is CAWRWGPGSYEQYF.

The chain couples TRBV28 to TRBJ1-5; 9 bases match TRBD1. CDR1 is MDHEN, CDR2 SYDVKM, per germline. The CDR3 extends over 16 amino acids. V shed 7 bases, J shed 4 bases, and the junction held 11 bases outside the gene matches. In DNA, the CDR3 is TGTGCCAGCACCTCCCACGACAGGGGGTGGAATCAGCCCCAGCATTTT. This codes for CASTSHDRGWNQPQHF. Based on the CDR3 plus reference TRBV28 and TRBJ1-5, the full variable domain is DVKVTQSSRYLVKRTGEKVFLECVQDMDHENMFWYRQDPGLGLRLIYFSYDVKMKEKGDIPEGYSVSREKKERFSLILESASTNQTSMYLCASTSHDRGWNQPQHFGDGTRLSIL.

The V gene is TRBV19, the J gene TRBJ1-5; weak D call: TRBD1 (6 bases). With 6 bases removed from V and 6 bases from J, the gap between germline ends came to 15 bases. CDR1 and CDR2 (germline): LNHDA, SQIVND (reference sequence). The CDR3 extends over 14 amino acids. For the CDR3, the DNA is TGTGCCAGTAGAGGGGGGGGTTCACTTCAGCCCCAGCATTTT. Translation gives CASRGGGSLQPQHF.

The gene calls are TRBV13 and TRBJ2-3, with 8 bases fitting TRBD1. CDR1 and CDR2 (germline): PRHDT, FYEKMQ (reference sequence). The CDR3 sequence is 15 residues long. The J segment lost 0 bases and the V segment lost 5 bases, leaving 4 bases of the junction unmatched. CDR3 amino acids: CASSVYRGSTDTQYF. The DNA for the CDR3 is TGTGCCAGCAGCGTATACAGGGGGAGCACAGATACGCAGTATTTT.

The chain couples TRBV2 to TRBJ1-6; D is uncertain. CDR1 is SNHLY, CDR2 FYNNEI, per germline. V was clipped by 0 bases and J by 6 bases, with 12 bases between them. CDR3 length: 16 residues. In nucleotides, the CDR3 is TGTGCCAGCAGTGAAGCGCCTTTAGATGTTAATTCACCCCTCCACTTT. Protein: CASSEAPLDVNSPLHF.

The CDR3 protein is CASSEQLRYEQYF. The CDR3 DNA reads TGTGCCAGCAGTGAGCAACTACGCTACGAGCAGTACTTC. This chain uses TRBV2 with TRBJ2-7; D gene unclear. V lost 3 bases and J lost 3, with 9 bases in between. The CDR3 has 13 residues. Germline V CDR1 and CDR2: SNHLY, FYNNEI.

The chain couples TRBV2 to TRBJ2-5; D uncertain. The germline V gene has CDR1 SNHLY and CDR2 FYNNEI. This CDR3 region has 13 residues. V lost 5 bases to trimming and J lost 0 bases, with 7 bases between them. The CDR3 DNA reads TGTGCCAGCAGTAGAGGTTACCAAGAGACCCAGTACTTC. Translating it yields CASSRGYQETQYF.

The gene calls are TRBV19 and TRBJ1-5; D not resolved. Germline V gene sequence: CDR1 LNHDA, CDR2 SQIVND (reference sequence). Trimming took off 1 base at V and 9 bases at J, with 10 bases between the two ends. The length of the CDR3 is 13 residues. The CDR3: CASSIVSVGPQHF. For the CDR3, the DNA is TGTGCCAGTAGTATAGTAAGCGTTGGGCCCCAGCATTTT.

The gene calls are TRBV13 and TRBJ1-6, with TRBD1 as a possible D gene (6 bases). Germline V gives CDR1 PRHDT, CDR2 FYEKMQ (reference sequence). The CDR3 consists of 14 residues. Trimming pared 0 bases from V and 8 bases from J, leaving 8 bases between. CDR3 amino acids: CASSLGRGDSPLHF. DNA for the CDR3: TGTGCCAGCAGCTTAGGCAGGGGAGATTCACCCCTCCACTTT.

This rearrangement joins TRBV6-1 to TRBJ1-4; 7 bases match TRBD1. The junction had 8 bases not matched to a gene; V was cut back by 6 bases and J by 4 bases. CDR1 and CDR2 (germline): MNHNS, SASEGT. The CDR3 has 15 residues. The CDR3 bases are TGTGCCAGCAGAGGACAGGTCTGGGGTAATGAAAAACTGTTTTTT. This translates into CASRGQVWGNEKLFF.

This chain uses TRBV19 with TRBJ2-3; 7 bases are shared with TRBD1. With 4 bases clipped from V and 1 base from J, the junction kept 5 bases outside the gene matches. CDR1 and CDR2 (germline): LNHDA, SQIVND (reference sequence). This CDR3 has 15 residues. The chain's CDR3 is CASSTGTEGTDTQYF. The CDR3 nucleotides are TGTGCCAGTAGTACCGGGACAGAGGGCACAGATACGCAGTATTTT.

The chain uses TRBV28 and TRBJ1-1, with TRBD1 matching 9 bases. Trimming took 6 bases from V and 6 from J; bases not matched to a gene: 11. The CDR3 spans 15 residues. Germline CDR1 MDHEN, CDR2 SYDVKM. CDR3 coding DNA: TGTGCCAGCAGCCCAGGGGACAGGGTAATCGCTGAAGCTTTCTTT. This sequence encodes CASSPGDRVIAEAFF.

This chain links TRBV30 with TRBJ1-1; D is undetermined. Germline V CDR1 and CDR2: GTSNPN, SVGIG (reference sequence). The CDR3 covers 11 residues. V was trimmed by 0 bases and J by 10 bases, leaving 9 bases between them. CDR3 DNA sequence: TGTGCCTGGAGTGTACGGGGAGGAGCTTTCTTT. Translating gives CAWSVRGGAFF.

This clone was detected ten times or more. The chain recombines TRBV6-1 with TRBJ1-6; TRBD1 agrees at 7 bases. Trimming cost V 10 bases and J 0 bases; bases outside gene matches: 6. The germline gives CDR1 MNHNS, CDR2 SASEGT. The length of the CDR3 is 15 residues. Here the CDR3 DNA reads TGTGCCAACGGCCGGGACAGCTCCTATAATTCACCCCTCCACTTT. Amino acids: CANGRDSSYNSPLHF.

The J gene is TRBJ1-3, the V gene TRBV5-1; D call uncertain. The CDR3 is 15 residues long. Germline lookup yields CDR1 SGHRS and CDR2 YFSETQ. V was shortened by 4 bases and J by 0 bases, with 11 bases between the two germline ends. The CDR3 sequence is CASSPEGSSGNTIYF. CDR3 nucleotides: TGCGCCAGCAGCCCTGAGGGCAGCTCTGGAAACACCATATATTTT.

The V gene is TRBV11-2, the J gene TRBJ2-1; 9 nucleotides line up with TRBD2. Germline-derived CDR1 and CDR2 are SGHAT and FQNNGV. Trimming cost V 9 bases and J 4 bases; bases outside gene matches: 7. The CDR3 is 14 amino acids. The CDR3 is CASTVAGVYNEQFF. CDR3 nucleotides: TGTGCCAGTACTGTAGCGGGGGTTTACAATGAGCAGTTCTTC.

The chain recombines TRBV6-1 with TRBJ2-3, with D possibly TRBD2 on 6 matching bases. V was pared by 4 bases and J by 1 base, with 15 bases between. This CDR3 contains 16 residues. In germline, CDR1 is MNHNS, CDR2 SASEGT. CDR3 protein: CASSAKNGGRTDTQYF. The CDR3 region has the DNA TGTGCCAGCAGTGCCAAAAACGGGGGACGCACAGATACGCAGTATTTT.

This clone was counted a single time. The chain carries TRBV20-1 and TRBJ1-1; weak D call: TRBD1 (5 bases). CDR1 DFQATT and CDR2 SNEGSKA come from the germline V gene (reference sequence). This CDR3 is built from 11 residues. Trimming shortened V by 4 bases and J by 5 bases, and 8 bases separated the two germline ends. The CDR3 sequence is CSATRGTEAFF. In DNA, the CDR3 is TGCAGTGCTACTAGGGGTACTGAAGCTTTCTTT.